Presented here are 9 T cell receptor beta chains from one specimen sequenced in a study of blood T cell repertoires in COVID-19. The assay was immunoSEQ multiplex PCR, and TCRdb's table has in-frame clones only and misses some. This sample carries around 40,000 clones, around 84% of them seen once, and the ten largest clones take around 13%. Sequencing was performed on peripheral blood. The origin of the receptors is a human donor in a cohort sampled during active COVID-19.

The V gene is TRBV10-2, the J gene TRBJ2-7, with 8 bases aligning to TRBD1. CDR1 and CDR2 from the germline V gene are WSHSY and SAAADI. The CDR3 length is 15 residues. The ends lost 4 bases at V and 2 bases at J; junction bases unmatched: 7. The CDR3 coding sequence is TGCGCCAGCAGTGTCGGGACAGGAGGACCCTACGAGCAGTACTTC. Its translation: CASSVGTGGPYEQYF.

The chain recombines TRBV2 with TRBJ2-1, with 7 bases matching TRBD2. Looked up from germline, CDR1 is SNHLY and CDR2 is FYNNEI. V shed 1 base and J 9 bases; nucleotides not matched to a gene: 6. The CDR3 has 14 amino acids. The CDR3 bases are TGTGCCAGCAGTGAAGAGAGCGGGGTTGGTGAGCAGTTCTTC. Translated, it gives CASSEESGVGEQFF.

V usage is TRBV2 and J usage is TRBJ2-7; TRBD1 matches 9 bases. V dropped 7 bases and J dropped 2; count of bases not matched to a gene: 9. This CDR3 is built from 15 residues. Germline CDR1 reads SNHLY; CDR2 reads FYNNEI. CDR3 sequence (DNA): TGTGCCAGCACGAAGGGACAGGGCTACACCTACGAGCAGTACTTC. Translated, it gives CASTKGQGYTYEQYF.

The chain joins TRBV6-5 to TRBJ2-7; 7 bases match TRBD1. CDR1 MNHEY and CDR2 SVGAGI come from the germline V gene. V shed 7 bases and J 2 bases; nucleotides not matched to a gene: 11. The length of the CDR3 is 15 residues. CDR3 protein: CASIPTGTEPYEQYF. In nucleotides, the CDR3 is TGTGCCAGCATTCCCACCGGGACAGAGCCCTACGAGCAGTACTTC.

The chain uses TRBV27 and TRBJ2-3, with D possibly TRBD2 on 5 matching bases. The CDR3 spans 15 residues. V gave up 6 bases and J gave up 1 base, with 14 bases separating them. Per the germline V gene, CDR1 is MNHEY and CDR2 is SMNVEV (reference sequence). CDR3 in amino acids: CASSQLVFGTDTQYF. The CDR3 nucleotides read TGTGCCAGCAGCCAACTAGTATTCGGCACAGATACGCAGTATTTT.

The CDR3, as DNA: TGTGCCAGCAGCCCACCTCCCGCCGGGACTAGCACCGAGACCCAGTACTTC. Protein sequence: CASSPPPAGTSTETQYF. The genes are TRBV7-9 and TRBJ2-5, with 9 bases identical to TRBD2. CDR3 size: 17 residues. The germline CDR1 and CDR2 sequences are SEHNR and FQNEAQ (reference sequence). V dropped 5 bases and J dropped 5; count of bases not matched to a gene: 15.

The V call is TRBV5-1, the J call TRBJ1-1; 9 nucleotides agree with TRBD1. The junction had 2 bases not matched to a gene; V was cut back by 2 bases and J by 3 bases. Germline V lookup: CDR1 SGHRS, CDR2 YFSETQ. This CDR3 is 14 amino acids long. The CDR3, as DNA: TGCGCCAGCAGCTTACAGGGGGCGGACACTGAAGCTTTCTTT. This encodes CASSLQGADTEAFF.

The V gene is TRBV4-1, the J gene TRBJ1-6; D remains ambiguous. Trimming removed 0 bases from V and 19 bases from J, with 16 bases in between. Germline V gives CDR1 MGHRA, CDR2 YSYEKL. The CDR3 totals 13 residues. The CDR3 DNA is TGCGCCAGCAGCCAAGATCCCCCCTCCAGGAGGCACTTT. This sequence encodes CASSQDPPSRRHF.

J is TRBJ1-2 and V is TRBV19; 8 positions agree with TRBD1. The CDR3 spans 14 residues. The V and J ends lost 7 bases and 3 bases, in that order; junction bases with no gene match: 7. Germline CDR1 is LNHDA and CDR2 is SQIVND (reference sequence). CDR3 region: CASTPGGFYYGYTF. The CDR3 DNA is TGTGCCAGTACACCAGGGGGCTTTTACTATGGCTACACCTTC.